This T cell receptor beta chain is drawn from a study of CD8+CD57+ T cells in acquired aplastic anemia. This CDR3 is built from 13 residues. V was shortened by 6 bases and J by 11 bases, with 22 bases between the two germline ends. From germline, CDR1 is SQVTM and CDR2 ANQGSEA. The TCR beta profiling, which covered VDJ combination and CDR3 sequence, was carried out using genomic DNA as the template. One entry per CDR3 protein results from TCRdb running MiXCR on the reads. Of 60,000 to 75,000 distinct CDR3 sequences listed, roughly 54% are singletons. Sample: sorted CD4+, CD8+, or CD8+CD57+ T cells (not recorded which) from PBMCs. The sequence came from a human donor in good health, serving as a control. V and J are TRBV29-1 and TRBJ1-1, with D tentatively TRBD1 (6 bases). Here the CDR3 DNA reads TGCAGCGTGATGGCCCCAGGGGCTGTCTCGGCTTTCTTT. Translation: CSVMAPGAVSAFF.